These 32 T cell receptor beta chains share one sample of origin, sequenced in a study of blood T cell repertoires in COVID-19. Profiled with immunoSEQ multiplex PCR; TCRdb holds only in-frame clones, not every one. This sample has 200,000 to 300,000 clones; about 85% occur once, and the top ten carry approximately 4%. Input material: peripheral blood. These receptors originate from a man in his sixties who had recovered from COVID-19.

The genes are TRBV14 and TRBJ1-5, with a possible D match to TRBD1 (6 bases). Trimming removed 5 bases from V and 7 bases from J, with 18 bases in between. This CDR3 is built from 15 residues. The germline CDR1 and CDR2 sequences are SGHDN and FVKESK. As DNA, the CDR3 is TGTGCCAGCAGCACGCGGGGGGGGCCTAAACAGCCCCAGCATTTT. As protein: CASSTRGGPKQPQHF.

The chain combines TRBV5-8 with TRBJ2-2; tentative D call: TRBD1 (6 bases). V lost 5 bases and J lost 1, with 15 bases in between. This CDR3 has 16 amino acids. CDR1 SGHTS and CDR2 YDEGEE come from the germline V gene. CDR3: CASSRSQGKNTGELFF. CDR3 bases: TGTGCCAGCAGTCGATCTCAGGGGAAGAACACCGGGGAGCTGTTTTTT. Full variable domain (rest looked up from reference TRBV5-8 and TRBJ2-2): EAGVTQSPTHLIKTRGQQATLRCSPISGHTSVYWYQQALGLGLQFLLWYDEGEERNRGNFPPRFSGRQFPNYSSELNVNALELEDSALYLCASSRSQGKNTGELFFGEGSRLTVL.

The chain uses TRBV27 and TRBJ2-7, with TRBD1 matching over 7 bases. CDR3 length equals 14 residues. The germline V gene has CDR1 MNHEY and CDR2 SMNVEV (reference sequence). V lost 6 bases to trimming and J lost 2 bases; unmatched junction nucleotides: 7. CDR3 bases: TGTGCCAGCAGGCTAGGGGGCGGTACCTACGAGCAGTACTTC. Translated: CASRLGGGTYEQYF.

CDR3: CASSFTSGGTYEQYF. The CDR3 DNA reads as TGTGCCAGCAGCTTTACTAGCGGGGGAACCTACGAGCAGTACTTC. V gene TRBV7-2 combines with J gene TRBJ2-7; the match to TRBD2 covers 11 bases. The CDR3 covers 15 residues. V shed 3 bases, J shed 2 bases, and the junction held 3 bases outside the gene matches. Germline-derived CDR1 and CDR2 are SGHTA and FQGNSA.

Regarding this clone: A read error may produce the germline difference seen at one junction end. This chain links TRBV5-1 with TRBJ2-1, with 10 bases matching TRBD2. The germline CDR1 and CDR2 sequences are SGHRS and YFSETQ. This CDR3 comprises 15 residues. The CDR3 DNA reads TGCGCCAGCAGCGCTAGCGGGGGCCTCCACAATGTGCAGTTCTTC. This gives the protein CASSASGGLHNVQFF.

The genes are TRBV5-1 and TRBJ2-7, with 7 bases matching TRBD1. The CDR3 has 14 amino acids. The germline V gene has CDR1 SGHRS and CDR2 YFSETQ. V lost 3 bases to trimming and J lost 5 bases; unmatched junction nucleotides: 8. The CDR3: CASSSNRGSHEQYF. DNA for the CDR3: TGCGCCAGCAGCTCGAACAGGGGTTCCCACGAGCAGTACTTC.

The V call is TRBV6-5, the J call TRBJ2-2; perhaps TRBD2 as D (6 bases). Trimming removed 1 base at V and 6 bases at J, with 12 bases between. The germline V gene has CDR1 MNHEY and CDR2 SVGAGI. This CDR3 is built from 15 residues. The CDR3 DNA is TGTGCCAGCAGTTACTTGGGAGGCGGACCCGGGGAGCTGTTTTTT. This translates into CASSYLGGGPGELFF.

This clone is a singleton in its sample. The chain carries TRBV6-2 or TRBV6-3 and TRBJ2-7; 7 bases line up with TRBD1. The CDR3 totals 13 residues. Looked up from germline, CDR1 is MNHEY and CDR2 is SVGEGT. The V gene end was trimmed by 4 bases and the J gene end by 6 bases; junction bases not matched to a gene: 6. Written as DNA, the CDR3 is TGTGCCAGCAGTTGGGGACAGAGTGGCGAGCAGTACTTC. This translates into CASSWGQSGEQYF.

This sequence joins TRBV4-2 and TRBJ2-7; D gene uncertain. The CDR3 runs 13 residues. V was shortened by 4 bases and J by 1 base, with 8 bases between the two germline ends. Germline V gene data show CDR1 as LGHNA and CDR2 as YNFKEQ. The CDR3 spells CASSPQISYEQYF. CDR3 coding DNA: TGTGCCAGCAGCCCCCAGATTTCCTACGAGCAGTACTTC.

The chain combines TRBV2 with TRBJ2-1; a weak D match, TRBD1 (6 bases). The ends were cut back, 2 bases at V and 5 bases at J, with 13 bases in the middle. This CDR3 comprises 15 residues. Germline assignment: CDR1 SNHLY and CDR2 FYNNEI. The CDR3 here is CASSERDTKHNEQFF. DNA for the CDR3: TGTGCCAGCAGTGAAAGGGACACAAAACACAATGAGCAGTTCTTC. Full variable domain (rest looked up from reference TRBV2 and TRBJ2-1): EPEVTQTPSHQVTQMGQEVILRCVPISNHLYFYWYRQILGQKVEFLVSFYNNEISEKSEIFDDQFSVERPDGSNFTLKIRSTKLEDSAMYFCASSERDTKHNEQFFGPGTRLTVL.

V is TRBV5-8 and J is TRBJ1-6; TRBD1 agrees at 8 bases. The J segment lost 7 bases and the V segment lost 2 bases, leaving 5 bases of the junction unmatched. This CDR3 is 15 amino acids long. Looked up from germline, CDR1 is SGHTS and CDR2 is YDEGEE. This CDR3 reads CASSFYSGGNSPLHF. CDR3 coding DNA: TGTGCCAGCAGCTTTTATTCAGGGGGCAATTCACCCCTCCACTTT.

The V call is TRBV11-2, the J call TRBJ2-7; D might be TRBD2 (6 bases). V lost 5 bases and J 3 bases, leaving 11 bases between the germline ends. This CDR3 is built from 13 residues. Germline CDR1 SGHAT, CDR2 FQNNGV. CDR3 amino acids: CASSRTGDYEQYF. The CDR3 bases are TGTGCCAGCAGCCGGACGGGGGACTACGAGCAGTACTTC.

This chain links TRBV6-1 with TRBJ1-4; no definite D call. This CDR3 has 15 residues. Germline V CDR1 and CDR2: MNHNS, SASEGT. V was trimmed by 0 bases and J by 5 bases, leaving 10 bases between them. The CDR3 nucleotides read TGTGCCAGCAGTGAAGCGAGGTCGTTAAATGAAAAACTGTTTTTT. Amino acid sequence: CASSEARSLNEKLFF.

The rearrangement uses TRBV6-5 and TRBJ2-1, with a weak D call TRBD2 (5 bases). V gave up 8 bases and J gave up 2 bases, with 16 bases separating them. CDR3 size: 15 residues. From germline, CDR1 is MNHEY and CDR2 SVGAGI. The DNA for the CDR3 is TGTGCCAGCCCTTTCCCCGGGATCACCTACAATGAGCAGTTCTTC. Protein sequence: CASPFPGITYNEQFF.

The V and J genes are TRBV15 and TRBJ1-5; no clear D gene. The CDR3 is 15 amino acids. Germline-derived CDR1 and CDR2 are LNHNV and YYDKDF (reference sequence). The V end was cut by 3 bases, the J end by 0 bases, with 9 bases between. CDR3 bases: TGTGCCACCAGCAGGAGCGGGGATAGCAATCAGCCCCAGCATTTT. Its translation: CATSRSGDSNQPQHF.

V gene TRBV6-1 combines with J gene TRBJ1-2; TRBD1 might be the D (5 bases). The CDR3 contains 17 residues. With 2 bases removed from V and 2 bases from J, the gap between germline ends came to 18 bases. Germline V lookup: CDR1 MNHNS, CDR2 SASEGT. The CDR3 nucleotides are TGTGCCAGCAGTGAAACGTTGCTCGACAGATTGAACTATGGCTACACCTTC. It translates to CASSETLLDRLNYGYTF.

The rearrangement links TRBV11-2 to TRBJ2-5, with TRBD2 matching 14 bases. Germline values: CDR1 SGHAT, CDR2 FQNNGV. This CDR3 region has 16 residues. The V gene end was trimmed by 5 bases and the J gene end by 2 bases; junction bases not matched to a gene: 4. As DNA, the CDR3 is TGTGCCAGCAGCCCTCGACTAGCGGGGGGGCAAGAGACCCAGTACTTC. Translating gives CASSPRLAGGQETQYF. The variable domain in full, completed from reference TRBV11-2 and TRBJ2-5, reads EAGVAQSPRYKIIEKRQSVAFWCNPISGHATLYWYQQILGQGPKLLIQFQNNGVVDDSQLPKDRFSAERLKGVDSTLKIQPAKLEDSAVYLCASSPRLAGGQETQYFGPGTRLLVL.

Concerning this clone itself: This specimen includes other DNA sequences encoding the same CDR3. The CDR3 reads CASSLGRGNQPQHF. In DNA form, the CDR3 reads TGCGCCAGCAGCTTAGGCAGGGGAAATCAGCCCCAGCATTTT. This chain joins TRBV5-1 and TRBJ1-5, with D maybe TRBD1 (6 bases). The V end lost 2 bases, the J end lost 4 bases, and 10 bases lay between the germline ends. CDR1 is SGHRS, CDR2 YFSETQ, per germline. This CDR3 spans 14 amino acids. Variable domain in full (rest from reference TRBV5-1 and TRBJ1-5): KAGVTQTPRYLIKTRGQQVTLSCSPISGHRSVSWYQQTPGQGLQFLFEYFSETQRNKGNFPGRFSGRQFSNSRSEMNVSTLELGDSALYLCASSLGRGNQPQHFGDGTRLSIL.

This chain uses TRBV27 with TRBJ2-2; weak D call: TRBD1 (7 bases). Germline CDR1 is MNHEY and CDR2 is SMNVEV (reference sequence). The V end lost 1 base, the J end lost 6 bases, and 18 bases lay between the germline ends. The CDR3 is 17 amino acids. The CDR3 DNA sequence: TGTGCCAGCAGTTTATTCGGCCAGGGGGGTCTCCCCGGGGAGCTGTTTTTT. This translates into CASSLFGQGGLPGELFF.

The chain recombines TRBV5-5 with TRBJ2-6; possibly TRBD2 for D (7 bases). Germline CDR1 reads SGHKS; CDR2 reads YYEKEE (reference sequence). The CDR3 loop spans 18 amino acids. The V and J ends lost 4 bases and 1 base respectively, with 18 bases between them. CDR3 DNA: TGTGCCAGCAGCCCCTTGGGGGGGCACCGATCTGGGGCCAACGTCCTGACTTTC. It codes for CASSPLGGHRSGANVLTF. The complete variable domain, with remaining parts taken from reference TRBV5-5 and TRBJ2-6, reads DAGVTQSPTHLIKTRGQQVTLRCSPISGHKSVSWYQQVLGQGPQFIFQYYEKEERGRGNFPDRFSARQFPNYSSELNVNALLLGDSALYLCASSPLGGHRSGANVLTFGAGSRLTVL.

The rearrangement links TRBV24-1 to TRBJ1-2, with 8 bases fitting TRBD1. The V and J ends lost 4 bases and 7 bases, in that order; junction bases with no gene match: 10. In germline, CDR1 is KGHDR, CDR2 SFDVKD. The CDR3 is 15 residues long. The CDR3 sequence: CATSDLPGGSAGYTF. In DNA, the CDR3 is TGTGCCACCAGTGACCTCCCAGGGGGCTCGGCTGGCTACACCTTC.

The chain joins TRBV5-1 to TRBJ2-3, with 7 bases that match TRBD1. The CDR3 runs to 16 residues. The V gene's germline CDR1 is SGHRS and CDR2 YFSETQ. V lost 3 bases and J lost 3; bases outside the gene matches: 10. As DNA, the CDR3 is TGCGCCAGCAGCTGGGGTACTGACAGGGTTACAGATACGCAGTATTTT. This codes for CASSWGTDRVTDTQYF.

V and J are TRBV3-1 (or the pseudogene TRBV3-2) and TRBJ1-5; D remains unclear. The CDR3 is 20 residues long. The germline gives CDR1 LGHDT, CDR2 YNNKEL (reference sequence). V was cut by 2 bases and J by 4 bases, with 27 bases left in between. CDR3 sequence (DNA): TGTGCCAGCAGCCAACGAGGCCCTGTCGGGGAGAGAAAAGGGAATCAGCCCCAGCATTTT. Protein product: CASSQRGPVGERKGNQPQHF.

The chain recombines TRBV5-4 with TRBJ1-4; D remains ambiguous. Trimming left V 0 bases short and J 3 bases short, with 6 bases between. The CDR3 spans 14 residues. Germline lookup yields CDR1 SGHNT and CDR2 YYREEE (reference sequence). The CDR3 sequence is CASSLGAANEKLFF. CDR3 nucleotides: TGTGCCAGCAGCTTGGGAGCGGCTAATGAAAAACTGTTTTTT.

This chain uses TRBV3-1 (or the pseudogene TRBV3-2) with TRBJ1-2; D is possibly TRBD1 (5 bases). Germline CDR1 reads LGHDT; CDR2 reads YNNKEL (reference sequence). This CDR3 contains 16 residues. The V end lost 1 base, the J end lost 2 bases, and 14 bases lay between the germline ends. The CDR3 bases are TGTGCCAGCAGCCAAGCCCTCGGCCAGGGCAACTATGGCTACACCTTC. Residues: CASSQALGQGNYGYTF.

The CDR3 sequence: CASQGQPPYEQYF. DNA of the CDR3: TGTGCCAGCCAGGGACAGCCACCCTACGAGCAGTACTTC. The gene calls are TRBV28 and TRBJ2-7; TRBD1 agrees at 7 bases. Germline values: CDR1 MDHEN, CDR2 SYDVKM. This CDR3 is 13 amino acids long. V shed 8 bases, J shed 2 bases, and the junction held 6 bases outside the gene matches.

The V call is TRBV18, the J call TRBJ2-5, with 9 nucleotides matching TRBD2. The V and J ends lost 3 bases and 6 bases, in that order; junction bases with no gene match: 11. The CDR3 length is 16 residues. From germline, CDR1 is KGHSH and CDR2 LQKENI. The CDR3 coding sequence is TGTGCCAGCTCACCGGATCGCGGGGGGGCCGGAAAGACCCAGTACTTC. It yields the protein CASSPDRGGAGKTQYF.

The J gene is TRBJ1-5, the V gene TRBV3-1 (or the pseudogene TRBV3-2), with no clear D. The CDR3 spans 13 residues. The germline V gene has CDR1 LGHDT and CDR2 YNNKEL (reference sequence). With 0 bases removed from V and 6 bases from J, the gap between germline ends came to 6 bases. The CDR3 region is CASSQDSSQPQHF. CDR3 DNA sequence: TGTGCCAGCAGCCAAGATTCCTCTCAGCCCCAGCATTTT.

The V call is TRBV19, the J call TRBJ2-2; D is ambiguous. The germline CDR1 and CDR2 sequences are LNHDA and SQIVND (reference sequence). This CDR3 region has 12 residues. The V gene lost 10 bases and the J gene lost 5 bases, with 11 bases spanning the gap. For the CDR3, the DNA is TGTGCCACCGCAACGACAACCGGGGAGCTGTTTTTT. Translation gives CATATTTGELFF.

The CDR3 loop reads CASSLTGQGAYEQYF. As DNA, the CDR3 is TGTGCCAGCAGCTTAACCGGACAGGGGGCCTACGAGCAGTACTTC. V and J are TRBV11-3 and TRBJ2-7; TRBD1 matches at 10 bases. The CDR3 is made up of 15 amino acids. Trimming at V came to 2 bases and at J to 2 bases, leaving 3 bases not matched to a gene. The germline CDR1 and CDR2 sequences are SGHNT and YENEEA. Full variable domain (remainder filled in from reference TRBV11-3 and TRBJ2-7): EAGVVQSPRYKIIEKKQPVAFWCNPISGHNTLYWYLQNLGQGPELLIRYENEEAVDDSQLPKDRFSAERLKGVDSTLKIQPAELGDSAVYLCASSLTGQGAYEQYFGPGTRLTVT.

The chain carries TRBV6-6 and TRBJ2-1; 11 nucleotides align to TRBD1. The CDR3 sequence is 16 residues long. Germline V gene data show CDR1 as MNHNY and CDR2 as SVGAGI (reference sequence). V shed 5 bases and J 2 bases; nucleotides not matched to a gene: 5. The CDR3: CASSRGQGVTYNEQFF. In DNA form, the CDR3 reads TGTGCCAGCAGTCGGGGACAGGGGGTAACCTACAATGAGCAGTTCTTC.

The chain links TRBV9 to TRBJ2-2, with D tentatively TRBD2 (5 bases). The germline V gene has CDR1 SGDLS and CDR2 YYNGEE. This CDR3 comprises 13 residues. V was shortened by 2 bases and J by 10 bases, with 12 bases between the two germline ends. The CDR3 region has the DNA TGTGCCAGCAGCGTCTGGGGAGACGAGGAGCTGTTTTTT. Protein: CASSVWGDEELFF.